This T cell receptor beta chain is drawn from a study of pediatric ulcerative colitis. Study-level findings and limits: A couple of rectal CDR3 clonotypes occurred in all ulcerative colitis patients.

To note about this clone: The antigen is not known.

The germline gives CDR1 MNHEY, CDR2 SMNVEV (reference sequence). V gave up 6 bases and J gave up 2 bases; unmatched junction bases: 6. The CDR3 contains 14 residues. Rectal tissue came from one to two pinch biopsies taken at colonoscopy. The method was immunoSEQ multiplex PCR; TCRdb's version includes in-frame clones alone and lacks a portion of them. The data contain 20,000 or so clones, around 64% of them singletons. This receptor was identified in a boy between 5 and 17 years old with severe ulcerative colitis. Sequencing input: gut tissue. V gene TRBV27 combines with J gene TRBJ2-7; TRBD1 matches at 8 bases. The chain's CDR3 is CASRPGQGAYEQYF. CDR3 bases: TGTGCCAGCAGGCCCGGACAGGGCGCCTACGAGCAGTACTTC.